The subject of this entry is one T cell receptor (beta chain). Its target is unknown. This sample is drawn from a study of T cell repertoires in cytomegalovirus infection. Germline CDR1 is MDHEN and CDR2 is SYDVKM. The CDR3 totals 16 residues. V was shortened by 2 bases and J by 7 bases, with 15 bases between the two germline ends. TCRdb fed the reads into MiXCR, producing one record per CDR3 protein. Among about 450,000 distinct CDR3 sequences listed, roughly 31% were seen once. The study, taken as a whole, reports: There were HLA-C-restricted CMV-specific TCR beta clonotypes dominating the ex vivo response.

This TCR came from a human donor in good health (CMV status not recorded). Some clones in this sample may be carry-over from other donors' samples. The sequenced sample was PBMCs. V and J are TRBV28 and TRBJ1-6; tentatively, D is TRBD1 (6 bases). The CDR3 is CASSLEGRGDNSPLHF. The CDR3, as DNA: TGTGCCAGCAGTTTAGAGGGCAGGGGCGACAATTCACCCCTCCACTTT.